The 25 T cell receptor beta chains listed next were all sequenced from one sample in a study of T cell repertoires in ileal Crohn's disease. Data came from immunoSEQ multiplex PCR; TCRdb stores just in-frame clones and leaves some out. In the table there are some 4,000 clones, about 86% of which are singletons. The sample comprised ileal tissue. These receptors all stem from an adult with Crohn's disease.

The rearrangement joins TRBV14 to TRBJ1-2; D is perhaps TRBD1 (5 bases). Per germline, CDR1 SGHDN and CDR2 FVKESK. V lost 3 bases and J lost 8, with 22 bases in between. The CDR3 loop spans 16 amino acids. The CDR3 nucleotides are TGTGCCAGCAGCCAGACGGCAGGGCTAAAGGATGGGGGCTACACCTTC. This gives the protein CASSQTAGLKDGGYTF.

The chain links TRBV5-1 to TRBJ1-3; D call uncertain. V gave up 1 base and J gave up 0 bases, with 8 bases separating them. Germline V gives CDR1 SGHRS, CDR2 YFSETQ. CDR3 length: 15 amino acids. CDR3 amino acids: CASSLIPSSGNTIYF. DNA of the CDR3: TGCGCCAGCAGCTTGATTCCGAGCTCTGGAAACACCATATATTTT.

The chain combines TRBV10-2 with TRBJ2-7, with D perhaps matching TRBD1 (5 bases). V was clipped by 5 bases and J by 6 bases, with 17 bases between them. CDR3 length: 14 amino acids. The germline gives CDR1 WSHSY, CDR2 SAAADI. Written as DNA, the CDR3 is TGCGCCAGCAGTCTCCAGGGTGGGATTGTCGAGCAGTACTTC. Protein: CASSLQGGIVEQYF.

For this clone: Additional DNA sequences in this sample encode the identical CDR3. The rearrangement uses TRBV9 and TRBJ2-5; 9 nucleotides match TRBD2. CDR1 is SGDLS, CDR2 YYNGEE, per germline. The junction had 5 bases not matched to a gene; V was cut back by 0 bases and J by 5 bases. This CDR3 spans 15 amino acids. CDR3 bases: TGTGCCAGCAGCGTAGATAGCGGGAGAGGTGAGACCCAGTACTTC. Residues: CASSVDSGRGETQYF. The full variable domain, in which reference TRBV9 and TRBJ2-5 provide the parts outside the CDR3, is DSGVTQTPKHLITATGQRVTLRCSPRSGDLSVYWYQQSLDQGLQFLIQYYNGEERAKGNILERFSAQQFPDLHSELNLSSLELGDSALYFCASSVDSGRGETQYFGPGTRLLVL.

The rearrangement joins TRBV5-6 to TRBJ2-6; TRBD1 matches 8 bases. The germline V gene has CDR1 SGHDT and CDR2 YYEEEE. The CDR3 consists of 18 residues. V shed 3 bases and J 0 bases; nucleotides not matched to a gene: 8. The CDR3 loop is CASSSLRDRHSGANVLTF. The CDR3, as DNA: TGTGCCAGCAGCTCGCTCCGGGACAGGCACTCTGGGGCCAACGTCCTGACTTTC.

On this clone: At the DNA level, this CDR3 is encoded by other sequences in the same sample as well. The chain carries TRBV2 and TRBJ1-1; D gene uncertain. Germline V gene sequence: CDR1 SNHLY, CDR2 FYNNEI. Trimming took off 6 bases at V and 5 bases at J, with 19 bases between the two ends. The CDR3 covers 15 residues. The CDR3 sequence is CASSERALGNTEAFF. The CDR3 DNA reads TGTGCCAGCAGCGAGAGGGCTCTCGGAAATACTGAAGCTTTCTTT.

This chain uses TRBV7-9 with TRBJ2-7, with D perhaps matching TRBD2 (6 bases). The germline V and J ends were trimmed by 4 bases and 9 bases, with 13 bases remaining between them. The CDR3 is made up of 12 amino acids. Germline V gives CDR1 SEHNR, CDR2 FQNEAQ (reference sequence). CDR3 coding DNA: TGTGCCAGCAGCTCCACGCAGGGAGGGCAGTACTTC. This gives the protein CASSSTQGGQYF.

The rearrangement uses TRBV7-2 and TRBJ2-7; TRBD2 aligns across 9 bases. Trimming cost V 3 bases and J 6 bases; bases outside gene matches: 6. The germline V gene encodes CDR1 SGHTA and CDR2 FQGNSA. This CDR3 region has 14 residues. The CDR3 region has the DNA TGTGCCAGCAGCTTTCCTAGCGGGACTGTCGAGCAGTACTTC. Protein sequence: CASSFPSGTVEQYF.

The V gene is TRBV2, the J gene TRBJ1-4; TRBD1 matches at 8 bases. The CDR3 covers 13 residues. J was trimmed by 8 bases and V by 6 bases; bases with no gene match: 5. Germline V gives CDR1 SNHLY, CDR2 FYNNEI. CDR3 nucleotide sequence: TGTGCCAGCAGGACAGGGGCCCAAGAAAAACTGTTTTTT. It yields the protein CASRTGAQEKLFF.

The rearrangement joins TRBV14 to TRBJ2-3; D not resolved. V gave up 1 base and J gave up 6 bases, with 5 bases separating them. Germline CDR1 and CDR2: SGHDN and FVKESK. The CDR3 contains 12 residues. The CDR3 here is CASSQVVDTQYF. CDR3 coding DNA: TGTGCCAGCAGCCAAGTAGTGGATACGCAGTATTTT.

This clone was detected only a few times. This chain connects TRBV7-9 to TRBJ1-3; unclear D gene. CDR3 length: 15 amino acids. Germline V gene lookup returns CDR1 SEHNR and CDR2 FQNEAQ (reference sequence). V was trimmed by 1 base and J by 0 bases, leaving 7 bases between them. CDR3 nucleotide sequence: TGTGCCAGCAGCTTAGGCGTTGGCTCTGGAAACACCATATATTTT. This gives the protein CASSLGVGSGNTIYF.

The chain couples TRBV10-3 to TRBJ2-3, with TRBD2 identical over 11 bases. CDR3 length equals 15 residues. CDR1 is ENHRY and CDR2 is SYGVKD in the germline V gene. The V and J ends lost 4 bases and 0 bases, in that order; junction bases with no gene match: 0. The CDR3 DNA follows: TGTGCCATCAGTGGGACTAGCGGGAGCACAGATACGCAGTATTTT. Translated, it gives CAISGTSGSTDTQYF.

J is TRBJ1-4 and V is TRBV28; 9 bases align to TRBD1. The CDR3 runs to 16 residues. With 5 bases clipped from V and 1 base from J, the junction kept 5 bases outside the gene matches. The germline V gene has CDR1 MDHEN and CDR2 SYDVKM. The CDR3 loop reads CASSTTDRGTNEKLFF. In DNA, the CDR3 is TGTGCCAGCAGTACAACGGACAGGGGAACTAATGAAAAACTGTTTTTT.

The V and J genes are TRBV5-1 and TRBJ2-7; tentatively, D is TRBD1 (6 bases). Germline loops: CDR1 SGHRS, CDR2 YFSETQ. The CDR3 is made up of 14 amino acids. V was shortened by 5 bases and J by 2 bases, with 14 bases between the two germline ends. The chain's CDR3 is CASRAQGLAYEQYF. For the CDR3, the DNA is TGCGCCAGCAGGGCCCAGGGGCTGGCCTACGAGCAGTACTTC.

This chain joins TRBV7-8 and TRBJ2-1, with D perhaps matching TRBD2 (6 bases). The CDR3 is 15 residues long. CDR1 and CDR2 (germline): SGHVS, FQNEAQ. V was cut by 5 bases and J by 6 bases, with 17 bases left in between. CDR3 DNA sequence: TGTGCCAGCAGCCCAAGATCGGGGGTCCTCAATGAGCAGTTCTTC. Its translation: CASSPRSGVLNEQFF. The complete variable domain, with remaining parts taken from reference TRBV7-8 and TRBJ2-1, reads GAGVSQSPRYKVAKRGQDVALRCDPISGHVSLFWYQQALGQGPEFLTYFQNEAQLDKSGLPSDRFFAERPEGSVSTLKIQRTQQEDSAVYLCASSPRSGVLNEQFFGPGTRLTVL.

This chain joins TRBV15 and TRBJ2-5; TRBD1 might be the D (6 bases). Gene TRBJ2-7 matches the end of the DNA better, so the J call may be wrong. Germline assignment: CDR1 LNHNV and CDR2 YYDKDF (reference sequence). The CDR3 has 14 amino acids. CDR3 nucleotides: TGTGCCACCAGCAGAGATAGGGGGACCTACGAGCAGTACTTC. It yields the protein CATSRDRGTYEQYF.

The J gene is TRBJ2-1, the V gene TRBV6-5; 8 bases align to TRBD2. Germline lookup yields CDR1 MNHEY and CDR2 SVGAGI. V lost 2 bases to trimming and J lost 5 bases; unmatched junction nucleotides: 5. The CDR3 sequence is 15 residues long. DNA for the CDR3: TGTGCCAGCAGTTACGTTGGACTAGCCAACAATGAGCAGTTCTTC. It specifies CASSYVGLANNEQFF.

The chain recombines TRBV9 with TRBJ2-2; D ambiguous. The V gene's germline CDR1 is SGDLS and CDR2 YYNGEE. V lost 4 bases and J lost 6, with 13 bases in between. The CDR3 covers 14 residues. The CDR3 here is CASSLSRVAGELFF. DNA for the CDR3: TGTGCCAGCAGCCTCAGTCGGGTCGCCGGGGAGCTGTTTTTT.

The count of this clone is one. V usage is TRBV7-3 and J usage is TRBJ2-2; 7 bases align to TRBD2. Germline loops: CDR1 SGHTA, CDR2 FQGTGA. The trim removed 5 bases at V and 1 base at J, leaving 4 bases unmatched. The CDR3 is made up of 15 amino acids. This CDR3 reads CASSPPGGNTGELFF. CDR3 nucleotide sequence: TGTGCCAGCAGCCCTCCGGGGGGGAACACCGGGGAGCTGTTTTTT.

CDR3 loop: CASSLQENTEAFF. In DNA, the CDR3 is TGTGCCAGCAGCTTACAGGAGAACACTGAAGCTTTCTTT. V gene TRBV7-9 combines with J gene TRBJ1-1; D unclear. Germline assignment: CDR1 SEHNR and CDR2 FQNEAQ (reference sequence). This CDR3 is built from 13 residues. Trimming stripped 2 bases from V and 1 base from J, with 5 bases between.

The chain recombines TRBV4-2 with TRBJ2-1; TRBD2 aligns across 7 bases. With 4 bases clipped from V and 2 bases from J, the junction kept 5 bases outside the gene matches. The CDR3 consists of 15 residues. The germline gives CDR1 LGHNA, CDR2 YNFKEQ. CDR3 amino acids: CASSLLAGTYNEQFF. CDR3 bases: TGTGCCAGCAGCCTATTAGCGGGCACCTACAATGAGCAGTTCTTC.

This chain joins TRBV10-2 and TRBJ1-1, with D perhaps TRBD1 (5 bases). CDR3 size: 13 residues. CDR1 WSHSY and CDR2 SAAADI come from the germline V gene. V was shortened by 6 bases and J by 6 bases, with 14 bases between the two germline ends. The CDR3 DNA reads as TGCGCCAGCAGACCGAACAGGTTATCTGAAGCTTTCTTT. Protein product: CASRPNRLSEAFF.

The chain has TRBV7-9 and TRBJ1-4; 12 bases are shared with TRBD1. CDR1 is SEHNR and CDR2 is FQNEAQ in the germline V gene (reference sequence). The junction had 8 bases not matched to a gene; V was cut back by 5 bases and J by 4 bases. There are 17 residues in the CDR3. The CDR3 coding sequence is TGTGCCAGCAGCAGAGGGACAGGGGGCCTGGGTAATGAAAAACTGTTTTTT. This gives the protein CASSRGTGGLGNEKLFF.

The rearrangement uses TRBV19 and TRBJ2-1; 7 nucleotides agree with TRBD2. The V and J ends lost 1 base and 11 bases, in that order; junction bases with no gene match: 5. The CDR3 runs to 13 residues. Looked up from germline, CDR1 is LNHDA and CDR2 is SQIVND (reference sequence). Here the CDR3 DNA reads TGTGCCAGTAGTATAGTTGAGCGGGAAAAGCAGTTCTTC. Amino acid sequence: CASSIVEREKQFF.

This chain joins TRBV11-3 and TRBJ2-7; 14 bases line up with TRBD2. Per the germline V gene, CDR1 is SGHNT and CDR2 is YENEEA. This CDR3 has 17 residues. Germline trimming cut 5 bases from V and 3 bases from J; bases unmatched to any gene: 9. CDR3 amino acids: CASSGTSGGPKDYEQYF. DNA for the CDR3: TGTGCCAGCAGCGGGACTAGCGGGGGACCAAAGGACTACGAGCAGTACTTC.